These 6 T cell receptor beta chains were sequenced from one sample in a study of OX40 agonist ivuxolimab in advanced cancers. The table came from immunoSEQ multiplex PCR; TCRdb's copy has only in-frame clones and leaves some out. The sample holds roughly 80,000 clones; around 80% are singletons and the top ten take 1.5% to 2%. The starting material was CD4+ or CD8+ T cells sorted from blood, obtained in a trial of the OX40 agonist ivuxolimab. The receptors were gathered from an adult with an advanced solid tumor such as melanoma, head and neck, liver or kidney cancer.

The genes are TRBV6-5 and TRBJ1-4; perhaps TRBD1 as D (5 bases). The germline V gene encodes CDR1 MNHEY and CDR2 SVGAGI. Trimming left V 8 bases short and J 7 bases short, with 8 bases between. This CDR3 is built from 11 residues. The CDR3 reads CASSRGEKLFF. In nucleotides, the CDR3 is TGTGCCAGCTCGAGGGGTGAAAAACTGTTTTTT.

The rearrangement links TRBV7-7 to TRBJ2-5, with 9 bases lining up with TRBD2. CDR3 size: 16 residues. Germline V lookup: CDR1 SSHAT, CDR2 FNYEAQ (reference sequence). The V gene end was trimmed by 1 base and the J gene end by 4 bases; junction bases not matched to a gene: 7. The CDR3 DNA follows: TGTGCCAGCAGCTTAGTTAGCGGGGGTAGTCGAGAGACCCAGTACTTC. Residues: CASSLVSGGSRETQYF.

V gene TRBV28 combines with J gene TRBJ2-2, with D tentatively TRBD1 (6 bases). The CDR3 loop spans 14 amino acids. V was cut by 8 bases and J by 0 bases, with 10 bases left in between. Germline-derived CDR1 and CDR2 are MDHEN and SYDVKM. This CDR3 reads CASQTGTNTGELFF. DNA of the CDR3: TGTGCCAGCCAGACAGGAACGAACACCGGGGAGCTGTTTTTT.

The chain couples TRBV2 to TRBJ2-2; 9 bases agree with TRBD1. Germline loops: CDR1 SNHLY, CDR2 FYNNEI. The J segment lost 7 bases and the V segment lost 1 base, leaving 4 bases of the junction unmatched. This CDR3 is built from 15 residues. For the CDR3, the DNA is TGTGCCAGCAGTGAAGGGACAGGGGTGGACGGGGAGCTGTTTTTT. This encodes CASSEGTGVDGELFF.

The chain is built from TRBV28 and TRBJ2-2; possibly TRBD2 for D (6 bases). This CDR3 comprises 16 residues. V was clipped by 2 bases and J by 6 bases, with 16 bases between them. The germline V gene has CDR1 MDHEN and CDR2 SYDVKM. CDR3: CASSLLGRGDSGELFF. Here the CDR3 DNA reads TGTGCCAGCAGTTTACTGGGGCGCGGGGACTCCGGGGAGCTGTTTTTT.

This clone was picked up a small number of times. At one of its ends the junction is not consistent with the germline gene, which may arise from a read error. The V call is TRBV5-3, the J call TRBJ1-1; the D gene is possibly TRBD1 (6 bases). TRBV5-3 is treated as an ORF (open reading frame) with a function not yet certain. The CDR3 runs 12 residues. This CDR3 reads CARRGQCLQGIF. The CDR3 DNA sequence: TGTGCCAGAAGGGGGCAATGTCTACAGGGAATCTTT.